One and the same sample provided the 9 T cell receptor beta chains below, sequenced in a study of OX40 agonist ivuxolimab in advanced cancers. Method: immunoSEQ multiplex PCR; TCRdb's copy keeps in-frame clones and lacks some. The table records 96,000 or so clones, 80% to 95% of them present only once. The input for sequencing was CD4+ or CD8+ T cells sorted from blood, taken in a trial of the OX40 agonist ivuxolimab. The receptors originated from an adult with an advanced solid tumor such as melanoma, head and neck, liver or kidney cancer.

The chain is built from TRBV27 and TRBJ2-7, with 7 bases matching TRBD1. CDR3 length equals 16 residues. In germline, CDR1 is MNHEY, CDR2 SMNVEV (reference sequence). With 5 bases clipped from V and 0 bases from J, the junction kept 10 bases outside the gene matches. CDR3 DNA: TGTGCCAGCAGTCTCACGCAGAGGGGGCACTCCTACGAGCAGTACTTC. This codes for CASSLTQRGHSYEQYF.

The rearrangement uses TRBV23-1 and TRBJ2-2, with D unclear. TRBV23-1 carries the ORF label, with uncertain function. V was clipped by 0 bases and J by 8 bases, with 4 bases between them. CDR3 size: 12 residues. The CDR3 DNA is TGCGCCAGCAGTCAATCGAAGGGGGAGCTGTTTTTT. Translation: CASSQSKGELFF.

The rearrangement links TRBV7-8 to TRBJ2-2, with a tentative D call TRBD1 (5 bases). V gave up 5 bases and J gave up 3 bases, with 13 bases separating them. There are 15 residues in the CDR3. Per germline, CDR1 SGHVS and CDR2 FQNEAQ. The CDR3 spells CASSPRSGYTGELFF. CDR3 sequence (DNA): TGTGCCAGCAGCCCAAGATCAGGGTACACCGGGGAGCTGTTTTTT.

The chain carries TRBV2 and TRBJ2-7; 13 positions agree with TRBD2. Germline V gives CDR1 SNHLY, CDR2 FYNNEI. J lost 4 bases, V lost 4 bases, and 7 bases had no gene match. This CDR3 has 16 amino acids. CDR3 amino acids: CASSGRLAGGRYEQYF. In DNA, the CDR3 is TGTGCCAGCAGTGGACGACTAGCGGGAGGCAGGTACGAGCAGTACTTC.

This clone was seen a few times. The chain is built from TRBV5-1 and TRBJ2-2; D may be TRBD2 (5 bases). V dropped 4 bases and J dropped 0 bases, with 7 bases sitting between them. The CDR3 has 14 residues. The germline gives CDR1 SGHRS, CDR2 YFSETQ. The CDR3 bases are TGCGCCAGCAGCGAGGGTCCGAACACCGGGGAGCTGTTTTTT. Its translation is CASSEGPNTGELFF.

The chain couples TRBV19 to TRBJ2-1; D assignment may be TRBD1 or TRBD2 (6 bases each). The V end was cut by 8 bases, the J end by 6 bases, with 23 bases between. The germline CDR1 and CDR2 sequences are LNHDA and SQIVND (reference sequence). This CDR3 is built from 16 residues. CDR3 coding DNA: TGTGCCAGTTCGCAGGCAGGGGTTACCGGGGGCAATGAGCAGTTCTTC. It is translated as CASSQAGVTGGNEQFF.

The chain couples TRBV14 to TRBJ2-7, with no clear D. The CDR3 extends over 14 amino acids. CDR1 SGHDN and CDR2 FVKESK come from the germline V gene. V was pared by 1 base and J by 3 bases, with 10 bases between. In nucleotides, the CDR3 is TGTGCCAGCAGCCAAGGGAGCGCAGGCTACGAGCAGTACTTC. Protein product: CASSQGSAGYEQYF.

The DNA of the CDR3 is TGTGCCAGTAGTATAGCGGCGGACAGGGGGTATCGCACTCGACGGGAGGCCACCTACGAGCAGTACTTC. It specifies CASSIAADRGYRTRREATYEQYF. The rearrangement joins TRBV19 to TRBJ2-7; 10 bases are shared with TRBD1. Germline V gene lookup returns CDR1 LNHDA and CDR2 SQIVND (reference sequence). V trimming: 1 base; J trimming: 2 bases; junction bases outside the gene matches: 26. This CDR3 region has 23 residues.

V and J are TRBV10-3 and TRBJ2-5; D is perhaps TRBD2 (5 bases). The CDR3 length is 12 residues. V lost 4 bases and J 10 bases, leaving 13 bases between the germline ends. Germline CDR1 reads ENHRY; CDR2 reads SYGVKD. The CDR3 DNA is TGTGCCATCAGTGCACTTCCCGGGAACCAGTACTTC. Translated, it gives CAISALPGNQYF.